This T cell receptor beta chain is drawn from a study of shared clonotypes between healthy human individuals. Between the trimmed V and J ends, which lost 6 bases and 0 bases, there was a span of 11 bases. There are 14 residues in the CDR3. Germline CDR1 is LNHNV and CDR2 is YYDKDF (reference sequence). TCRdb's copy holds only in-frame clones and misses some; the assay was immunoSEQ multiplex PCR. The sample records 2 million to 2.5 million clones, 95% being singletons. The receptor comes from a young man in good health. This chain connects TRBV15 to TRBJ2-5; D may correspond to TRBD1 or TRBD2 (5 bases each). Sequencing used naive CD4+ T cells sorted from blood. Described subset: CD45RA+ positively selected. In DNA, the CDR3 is TGTGCCACCAGAGCCTGGGGGAACCAAGAGACCCAGTACTTC. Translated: CATRAWGNQETQYF.